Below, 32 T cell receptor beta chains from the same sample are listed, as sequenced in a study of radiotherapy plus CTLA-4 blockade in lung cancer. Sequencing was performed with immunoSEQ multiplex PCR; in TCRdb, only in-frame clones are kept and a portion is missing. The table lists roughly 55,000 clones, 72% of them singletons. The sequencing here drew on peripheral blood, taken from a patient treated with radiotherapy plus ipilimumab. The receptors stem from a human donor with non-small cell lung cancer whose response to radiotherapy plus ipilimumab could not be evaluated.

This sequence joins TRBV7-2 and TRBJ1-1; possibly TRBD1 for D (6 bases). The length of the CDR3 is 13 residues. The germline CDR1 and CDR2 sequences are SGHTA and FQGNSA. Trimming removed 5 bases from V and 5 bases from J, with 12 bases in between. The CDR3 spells CASSLQGSTEAFF. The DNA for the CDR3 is TGTGCCAGCAGCCTACAGGGAAGTACTGAAGCTTTCTTT. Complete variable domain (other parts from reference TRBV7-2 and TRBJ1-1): GAGVSQSPSNKVTEKGKDVELRCDPISGHTALYWYRQSLGQGLEFLIYFQGNSAPDKSGLPSDRFSAERTGGSVSTLTIQRTQQEDSAVYLCASSLQGSTEAFFGQGTRLTVV.

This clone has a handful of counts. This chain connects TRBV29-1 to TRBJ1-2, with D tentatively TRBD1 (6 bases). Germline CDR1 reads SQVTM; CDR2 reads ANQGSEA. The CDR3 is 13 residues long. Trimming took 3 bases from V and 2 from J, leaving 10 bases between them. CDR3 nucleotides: TGCAGCGTTGACAGGGGCAACAACTATGGCTACACCTTC. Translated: CSVDRGNNYGYTF.

The CDR3 is CATSPTQGLGYTF. In DNA, the CDR3 is TGTGCCACCAGCCCGACACAGGGGTTAGGCTACACCTTC. This chain connects TRBV10-3 to TRBJ1-2; 7 bases fit TRBD1. There are 13 residues in the CDR3. CDR1 is ENHRY, CDR2 SYGVKD, per germline. Unmatched junction bases numbered 13, after V lost 10 bases and J lost 8 bases.

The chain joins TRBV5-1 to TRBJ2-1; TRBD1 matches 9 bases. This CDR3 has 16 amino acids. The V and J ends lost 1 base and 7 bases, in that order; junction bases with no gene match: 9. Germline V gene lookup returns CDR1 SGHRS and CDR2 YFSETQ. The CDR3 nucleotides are TGCGCCAGCAGCTTGTGGCCCGGGACAGGGTTTAATGAGCAGTTCTTC. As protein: CASSLWPGTGFNEQFF.

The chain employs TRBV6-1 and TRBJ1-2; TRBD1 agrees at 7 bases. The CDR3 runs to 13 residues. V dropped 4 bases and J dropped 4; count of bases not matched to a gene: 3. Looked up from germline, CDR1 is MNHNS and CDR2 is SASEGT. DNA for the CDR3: TGTGCCAGCAGTGTACAGGGGACCTATGGCTACACCTTC. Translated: CASSVQGTYGYTF.

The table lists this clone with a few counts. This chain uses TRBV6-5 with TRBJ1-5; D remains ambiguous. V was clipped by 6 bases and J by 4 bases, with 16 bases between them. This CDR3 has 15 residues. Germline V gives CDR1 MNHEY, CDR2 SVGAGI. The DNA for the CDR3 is TGTGCCAGCAGCCAAAACGAGGGATTGAATCAGCCCCAGCATTTT. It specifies CASSQNEGLNQPQHF.

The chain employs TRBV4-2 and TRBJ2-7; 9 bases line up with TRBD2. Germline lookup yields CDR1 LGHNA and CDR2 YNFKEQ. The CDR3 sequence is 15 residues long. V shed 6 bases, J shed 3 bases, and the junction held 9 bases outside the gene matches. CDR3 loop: CASRPGLALVYEQYF. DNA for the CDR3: TGTGCCAGCAGACCAGGACTAGCGCTGGTCTACGAGCAGTACTTC.

CDR3 bases: TGCAGCGTTGAGGGACAGGGGGCTCTGGGTACGCAGTATTTT. It codes for CSVEGQGALGTQYF. This chain joins TRBV29-1 and TRBJ2-3, with 12 bases aligning to TRBD1. Losses at the gene ends were 3 bases for V and 8 bases for J; bases not matched to a gene: 6. The CDR3 contains 14 residues. Germline V gives CDR1 SQVTM, CDR2 ANQGSEA.

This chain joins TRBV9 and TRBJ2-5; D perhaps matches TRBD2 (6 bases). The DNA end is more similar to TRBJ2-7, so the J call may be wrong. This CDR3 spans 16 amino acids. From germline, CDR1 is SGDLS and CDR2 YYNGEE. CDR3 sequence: CASSVGGRPESYEQYF. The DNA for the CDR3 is TGTGCCAGCAGCGTCGGGGGACGGCCTGAGTCCTACGAGCAGTACTTC.

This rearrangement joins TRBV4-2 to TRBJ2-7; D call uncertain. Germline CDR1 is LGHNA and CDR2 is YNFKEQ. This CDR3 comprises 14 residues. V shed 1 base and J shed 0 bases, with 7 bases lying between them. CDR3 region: CASSQAQSSYEQYF. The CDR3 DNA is TGTGCCAGCAGCCAAGCACAGAGCTCCTACGAGCAGTACTTC.

DNA for the CDR3: TGCGCCAGCAGTGACCCCGCCGGGGAGCTGTTTTTT. This codes for CASSDPAGELFF. The chain is built from TRBV10-2 and TRBJ2-2, with D uncertain. Trimming shortened V by 3 bases and J by 6 bases, and 5 bases separated the two germline ends. The CDR3 runs to 12 residues. Germline assignment: CDR1 WSHSY and CDR2 SAAADI.

DNA of the CDR3: TGTGCCAGCAGTTTAGGGGCAGGGCGAGGGGAGCTGTTTTTT. Translated: CASSLGAGRGELFF. V is TRBV28 and J is TRBJ2-2; TRBD1 might be the D (5 bases). The germline V gene has CDR1 MDHEN and CDR2 SYDVKM. CDR3 size: 14 residues. Between the trimmed V and J ends, which lost 2 bases and 8 bases, there was a span of 12 bases.

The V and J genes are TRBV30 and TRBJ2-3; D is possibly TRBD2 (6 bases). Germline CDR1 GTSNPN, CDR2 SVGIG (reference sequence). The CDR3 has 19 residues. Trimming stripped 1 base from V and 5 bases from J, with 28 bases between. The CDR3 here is CAWSALQKGRLGHQDTQYF. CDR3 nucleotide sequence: TGTGCCTGGAGTGCCCTCCAGAAAGGGCGACTAGGGCACCAAGATACGCAGTATTTT.

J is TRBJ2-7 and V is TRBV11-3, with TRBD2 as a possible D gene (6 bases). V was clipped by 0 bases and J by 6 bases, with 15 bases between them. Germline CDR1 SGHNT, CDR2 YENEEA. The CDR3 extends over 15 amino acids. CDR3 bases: TGTGCCAGCAGCTTAGATGCAACGGGAGCGTTCGAGCAGTACTTC. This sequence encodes CASSLDATGAFEQYF.

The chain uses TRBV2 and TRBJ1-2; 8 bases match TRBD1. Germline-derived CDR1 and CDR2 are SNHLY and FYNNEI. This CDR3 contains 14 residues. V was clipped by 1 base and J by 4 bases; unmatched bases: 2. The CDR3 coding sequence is TGTGCCAGCAGTGAAGTCCAGGGGGCCTATGGCTACACCTTC. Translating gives CASSEVQGAYGYTF.

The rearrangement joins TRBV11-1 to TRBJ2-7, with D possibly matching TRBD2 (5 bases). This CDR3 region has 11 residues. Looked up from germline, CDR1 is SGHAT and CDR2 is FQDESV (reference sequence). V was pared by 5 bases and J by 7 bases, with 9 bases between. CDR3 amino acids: CASSTTMEQYF. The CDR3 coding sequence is TGTGCCAGCAGCACGACTATGGAGCAGTACTTC.

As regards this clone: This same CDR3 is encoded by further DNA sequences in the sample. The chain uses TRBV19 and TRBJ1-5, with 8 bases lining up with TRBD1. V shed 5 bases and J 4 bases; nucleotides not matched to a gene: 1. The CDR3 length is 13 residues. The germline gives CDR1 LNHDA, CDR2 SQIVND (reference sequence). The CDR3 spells CASSGTGNQPQHF. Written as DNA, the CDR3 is TGTGCCAGTAGTGGGACAGGTAATCAGCCCCAGCATTTT.

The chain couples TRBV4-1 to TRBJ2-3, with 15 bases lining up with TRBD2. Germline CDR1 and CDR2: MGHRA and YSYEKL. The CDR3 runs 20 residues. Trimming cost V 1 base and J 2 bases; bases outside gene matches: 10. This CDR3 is CASSQGQGTSGGLLTDTQYF. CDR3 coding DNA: TGCGCCAGCAGCCAAGGACAAGGGACTAGCGGGGGGTTACTCACAGATACGCAGTATTTT.

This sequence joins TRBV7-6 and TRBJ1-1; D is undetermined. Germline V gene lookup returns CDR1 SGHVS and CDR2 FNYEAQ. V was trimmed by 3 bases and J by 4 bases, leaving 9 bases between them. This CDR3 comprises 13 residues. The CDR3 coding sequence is TGTGCCAGCAGCTTCGGGGAAGGCACTGAAGCTTTCTTT. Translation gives CASSFGEGTEAFF. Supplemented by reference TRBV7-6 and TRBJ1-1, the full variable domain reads GAGVSQSPRYKVTKRGQDVALRCDPISGHVSLYWYRQALGQGPEFLTYFNYEAQQDKSGLPNDRFSAERPEGSISTLTIQRTEQRDSAMYRCASSFGEGTEAFFGQGTRLTVV.

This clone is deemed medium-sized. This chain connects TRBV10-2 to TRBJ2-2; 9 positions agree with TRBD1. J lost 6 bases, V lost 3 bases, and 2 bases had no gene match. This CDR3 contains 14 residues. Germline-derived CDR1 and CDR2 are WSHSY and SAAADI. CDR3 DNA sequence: TGCGCCAGCAGTGAACAGGGGGCGGCCGGGGAGCTGTTTTTT. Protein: CASSEQGAAGELFF.

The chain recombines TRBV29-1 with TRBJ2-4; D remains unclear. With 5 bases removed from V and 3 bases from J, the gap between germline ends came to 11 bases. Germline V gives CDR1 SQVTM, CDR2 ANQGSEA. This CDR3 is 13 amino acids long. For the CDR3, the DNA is TGCAGCGTTTTGAGTCCGGTCAAAAACATTCAGTACTTC. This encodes CSVLSPVKNIQYF.

The CDR3 sequence: CASSPGLAFVTKNIQYF. CDR3 nucleotide sequence: TGCGCCAGCAGCCCGGGACTAGCGTTCGTTACCAAAAACATTCAGTACTTC. The V call is TRBV4-1, the J call TRBJ2-4, with TRBD2 identical over 10 bases. The CDR3 covers 17 residues. J was trimmed by 2 bases and V by 4 bases; bases with no gene match: 8. The germline V gene has CDR1 MGHRA and CDR2 YSYEKL.

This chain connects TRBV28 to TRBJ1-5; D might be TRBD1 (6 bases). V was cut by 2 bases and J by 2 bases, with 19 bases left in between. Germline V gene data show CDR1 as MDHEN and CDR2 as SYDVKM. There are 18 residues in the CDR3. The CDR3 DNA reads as TGTGCCAGCAGTTTAGGTTTGTCGGGGGGCTTGGGCAATCAGCCCCAGCATTTT. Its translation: CASSLGLSGGLGNQPQHF. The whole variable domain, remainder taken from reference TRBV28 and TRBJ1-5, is DVKVTQSSRYLVKRTGEKVFLECVQDMDHENMFWYRQDPGLGLRLIYFSYDVKMKEKGDIPEGYSVSREKKERFSLILESASTNQTSMYLCASSLGLSGGLGNQPQHFGDGTRLSIL.

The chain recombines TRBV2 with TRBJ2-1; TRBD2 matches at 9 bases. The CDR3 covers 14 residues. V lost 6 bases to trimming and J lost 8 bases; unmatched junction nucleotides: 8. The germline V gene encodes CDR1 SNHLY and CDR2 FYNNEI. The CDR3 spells CASRTAGGLDEQFF. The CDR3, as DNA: TGTGCCAGCAGAACCGCGGGAGGGCTGGATGAGCAGTTCTTC. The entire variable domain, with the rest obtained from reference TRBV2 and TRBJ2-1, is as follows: EPEVTQTPSHQVTQMGQEVILRCVPISNHLYFYWYRQILGQKVEFLVSFYNNEISEKSEIFDDQFSVERPDGSNFTLKIRSTKLEDSAMYFCASRTAGGLDEQFFGPGTRLTVL.

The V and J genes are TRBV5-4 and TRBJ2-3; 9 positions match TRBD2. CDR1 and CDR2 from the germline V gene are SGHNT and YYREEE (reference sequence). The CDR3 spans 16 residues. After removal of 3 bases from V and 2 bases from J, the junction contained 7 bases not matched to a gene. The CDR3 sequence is CASSSVRLAVTDTQYF. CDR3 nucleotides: TGTGCCAGCAGCTCAGTTCGACTAGCGGTCACAGATACGCAGTATTTT.

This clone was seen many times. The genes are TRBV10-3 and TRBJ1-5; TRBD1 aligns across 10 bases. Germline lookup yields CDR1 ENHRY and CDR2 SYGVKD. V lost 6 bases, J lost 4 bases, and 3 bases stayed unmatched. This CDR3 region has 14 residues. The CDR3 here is CAISGTGANQPQHF. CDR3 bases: TGTGCCATCAGCGGGACAGGGGCTAATCAGCCCCAGCATTTT.

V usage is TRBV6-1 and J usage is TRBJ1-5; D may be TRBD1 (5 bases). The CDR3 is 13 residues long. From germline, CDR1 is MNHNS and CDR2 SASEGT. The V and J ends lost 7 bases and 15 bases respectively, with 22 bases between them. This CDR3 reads CASTLGERQVWHF. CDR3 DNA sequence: TGTGCCAGCACCCTAGGGGAAAGGCAGGTCTGGCATTTT.

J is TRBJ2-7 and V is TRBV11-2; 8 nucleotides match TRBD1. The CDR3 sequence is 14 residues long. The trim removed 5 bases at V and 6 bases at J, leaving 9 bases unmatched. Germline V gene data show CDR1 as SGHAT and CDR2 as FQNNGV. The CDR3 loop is CASSLGQGKAEQYF. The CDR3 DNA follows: TGTGCCAGCAGCCTAGGACAGGGTAAGGCCGAGCAGTACTTC. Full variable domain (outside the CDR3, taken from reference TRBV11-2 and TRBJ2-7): EAGVAQSPRYKIIEKRQSVAFWCNPISGHATLYWYQQILGQGPKLLIQFQNNGVVDDSQLPKDRFSAERLKGVDSTLKIQPAKLEDSAVYLCASSLGQGKAEQYFGPGTRLTVT.

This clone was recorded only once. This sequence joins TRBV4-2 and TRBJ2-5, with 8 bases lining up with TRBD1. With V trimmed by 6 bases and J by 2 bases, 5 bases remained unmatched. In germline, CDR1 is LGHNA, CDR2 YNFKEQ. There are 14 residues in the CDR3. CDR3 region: CASRLQGGQETQYF. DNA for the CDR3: TGTGCCAGCAGGCTACAGGGGGGACAAGAGACCCAGTACTTC.

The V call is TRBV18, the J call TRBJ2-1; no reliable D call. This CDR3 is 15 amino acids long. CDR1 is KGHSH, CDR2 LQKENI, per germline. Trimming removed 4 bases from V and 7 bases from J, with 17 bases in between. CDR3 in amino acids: CASSRPGESNNEQFF. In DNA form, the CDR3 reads TGTGCCAGCTCACGCCCCGGAGAGTCAAATAATGAGCAGTTCTTC.

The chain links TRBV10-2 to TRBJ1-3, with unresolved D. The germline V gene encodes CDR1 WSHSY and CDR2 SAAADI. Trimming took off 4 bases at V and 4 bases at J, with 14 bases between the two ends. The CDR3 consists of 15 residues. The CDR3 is CASSVNSPIGNTIYF. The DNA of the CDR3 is TGCGCCAGCAGTGTAAACTCCCCTATCGGAAACACCATATATTTT.

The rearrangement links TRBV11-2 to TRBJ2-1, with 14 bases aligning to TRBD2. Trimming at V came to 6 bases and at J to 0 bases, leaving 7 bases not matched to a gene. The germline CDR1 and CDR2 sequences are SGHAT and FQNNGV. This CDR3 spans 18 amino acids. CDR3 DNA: TGTGCCAGCAGGAAGACTAGCGGGAGGGCGCTCTCCTACAATGAGCAGTTCTTC. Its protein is CASRKTSGRALSYNEQFF. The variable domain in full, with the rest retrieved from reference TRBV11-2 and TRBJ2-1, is EAGVAQSPRYKIIEKRQSVAFWCNPISGHATLYWYQQILGQGPKLLIQFQNNGVVDDSQLPKDRFSAERLKGVDSTLKIQPAKLEDSAVYLCASRKTSGRALSYNEQFFGPGTRLTVL.